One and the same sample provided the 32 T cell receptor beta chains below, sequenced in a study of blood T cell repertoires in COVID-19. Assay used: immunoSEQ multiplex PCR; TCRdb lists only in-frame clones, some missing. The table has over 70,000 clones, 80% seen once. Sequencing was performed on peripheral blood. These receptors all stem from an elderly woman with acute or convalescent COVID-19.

This chain's CDR3 is CASRRGLYNEQFF. CDR3 DNA sequence: TGTGCCAGCAGGAGGGGACTGTACAATGAGCAGTTCTTC. This chain links TRBV12-3 or TRBV12-4 with TRBJ2-1; tentative D call: TRBD2 (6 bases). This CDR3 region has 13 residues. Trimming removed 6 bases from V and 4 bases from J, with 10 bases in between.

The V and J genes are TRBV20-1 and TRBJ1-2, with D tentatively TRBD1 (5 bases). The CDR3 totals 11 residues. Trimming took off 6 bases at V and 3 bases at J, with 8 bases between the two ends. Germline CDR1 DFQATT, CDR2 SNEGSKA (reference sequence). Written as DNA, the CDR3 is TGCAGTGCGCAGACAGACTATGGCTACACCTTC. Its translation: CSAQTDYGYTF.

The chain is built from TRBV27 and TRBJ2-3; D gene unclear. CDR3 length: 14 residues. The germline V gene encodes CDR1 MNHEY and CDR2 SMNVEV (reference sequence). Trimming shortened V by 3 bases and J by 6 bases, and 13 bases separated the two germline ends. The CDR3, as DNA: TGTGCCAGCAGTTTCGCCTATTCCGATGATACGCAGTATTTT. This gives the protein CASSFAYSDDTQYF.

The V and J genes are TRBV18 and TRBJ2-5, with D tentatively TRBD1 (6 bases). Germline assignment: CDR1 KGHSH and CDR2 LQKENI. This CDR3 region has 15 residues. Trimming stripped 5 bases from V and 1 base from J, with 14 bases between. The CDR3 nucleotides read TGTGCCAGCTCAGCACTGTCGGACAGCCAAGAGACCCAGTACTTC. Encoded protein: CASSALSDSQETQYF. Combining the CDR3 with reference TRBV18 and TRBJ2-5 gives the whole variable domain NAGVMQNPRHLVRRRGQEARLRCSPMKGHSHVYWYRQLPEEGLKFMVYLQKENIIDESGMPKERFSAEFPKEGPSILRIQQVVRGDSAAYFCASSALSDSQETQYFGPGTRLLVL.

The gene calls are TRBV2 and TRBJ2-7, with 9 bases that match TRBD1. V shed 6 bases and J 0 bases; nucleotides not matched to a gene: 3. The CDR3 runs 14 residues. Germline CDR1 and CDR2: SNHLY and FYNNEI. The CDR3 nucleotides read TGTGCCAGCAGGGGGACAGGGTACTCCTACGAGCAGTACTTC. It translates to CASRGTGYSYEQYF.

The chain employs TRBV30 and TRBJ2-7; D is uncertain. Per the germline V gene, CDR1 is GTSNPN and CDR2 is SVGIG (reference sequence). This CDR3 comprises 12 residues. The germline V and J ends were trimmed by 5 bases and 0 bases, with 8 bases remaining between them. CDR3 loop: CAWGQLSYEQYF. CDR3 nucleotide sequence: TGTGCCTGGGGGCAACTCTCCTACGAGCAGTACTTC.

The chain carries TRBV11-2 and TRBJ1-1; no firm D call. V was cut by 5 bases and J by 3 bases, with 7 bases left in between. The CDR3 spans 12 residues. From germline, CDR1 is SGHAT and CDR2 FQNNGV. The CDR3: CASSRTYTEAFF. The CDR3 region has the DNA TGTGCCAGCAGCCGGACTTACACTGAAGCTTTCTTT.

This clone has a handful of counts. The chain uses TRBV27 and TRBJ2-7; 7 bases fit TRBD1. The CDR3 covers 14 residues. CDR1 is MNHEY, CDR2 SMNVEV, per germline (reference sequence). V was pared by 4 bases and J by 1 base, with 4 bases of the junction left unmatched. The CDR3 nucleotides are TGTGCCAGCAGTTCCTCGGGACAGTCCTACGAGCAGTACTTC. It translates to CASSSSGQSYEQYF.

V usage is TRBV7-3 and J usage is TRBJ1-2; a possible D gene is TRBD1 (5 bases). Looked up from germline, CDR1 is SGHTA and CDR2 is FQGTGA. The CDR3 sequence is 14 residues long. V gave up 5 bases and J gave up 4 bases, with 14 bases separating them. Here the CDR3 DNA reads TGTGCCAGCAGCCCCGGCGGGGGGGGCTATGGCTACACCTTC. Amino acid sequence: CASSPGGGGYGYTF.

The CDR3 DNA sequence: TGTGCCAGTAAAACAGGGCTGAACACTGAAGCTTTCTTT. Residues: CASKTGLNTEAFF. V and J are TRBV3-1 (or the pseudogene TRBV3-2) and TRBJ1-1; D might be TRBD1 (6 bases). Germline lookup yields CDR1 LGHDT and CDR2 YNNKEL (reference sequence). V lost 9 bases and J 0 bases, leaving 11 bases between the germline ends. This CDR3 is built from 13 residues.

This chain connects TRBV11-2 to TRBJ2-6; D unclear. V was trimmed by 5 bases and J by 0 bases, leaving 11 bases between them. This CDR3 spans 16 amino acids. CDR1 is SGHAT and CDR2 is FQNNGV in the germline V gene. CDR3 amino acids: CASSDRHISGANVLTF. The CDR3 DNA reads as TGTGCCAGCAGCGACCGACACATCTCTGGGGCCAACGTCCTGACTTTC.

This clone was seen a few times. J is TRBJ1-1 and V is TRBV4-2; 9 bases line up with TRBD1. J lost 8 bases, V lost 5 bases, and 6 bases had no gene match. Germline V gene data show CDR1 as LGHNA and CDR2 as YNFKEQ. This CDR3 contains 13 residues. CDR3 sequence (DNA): TGTGCCAGCAGCGGGACAGGGAACAGGGAAGCTTTCTTT. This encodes CASSGTGNREAFF.

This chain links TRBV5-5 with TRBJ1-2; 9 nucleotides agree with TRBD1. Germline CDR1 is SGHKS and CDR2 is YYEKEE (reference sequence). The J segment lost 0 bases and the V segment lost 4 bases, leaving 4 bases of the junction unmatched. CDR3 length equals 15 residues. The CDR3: CASSLGTGSNYGYTF. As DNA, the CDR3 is TGTGCCAGCAGCCTAGGGACAGGGTCTAACTATGGCTACACCTTC.

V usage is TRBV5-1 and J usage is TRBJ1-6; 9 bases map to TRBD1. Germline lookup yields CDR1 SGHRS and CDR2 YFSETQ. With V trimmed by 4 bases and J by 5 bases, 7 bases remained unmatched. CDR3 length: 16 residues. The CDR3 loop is CASSLIRDRDNSPLHF. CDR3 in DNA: TGCGCCAGCAGCCTTATCCGGGACAGGGATAATTCACCCCTCCACTTT.

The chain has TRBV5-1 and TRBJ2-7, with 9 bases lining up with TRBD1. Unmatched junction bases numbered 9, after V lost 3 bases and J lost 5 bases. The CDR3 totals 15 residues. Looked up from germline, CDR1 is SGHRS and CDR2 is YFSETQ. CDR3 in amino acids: CASSSSWTGADEQYF. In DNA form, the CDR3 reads TGCGCCAGCAGCTCAAGTTGGACAGGGGCCGACGAGCAGTACTTC.

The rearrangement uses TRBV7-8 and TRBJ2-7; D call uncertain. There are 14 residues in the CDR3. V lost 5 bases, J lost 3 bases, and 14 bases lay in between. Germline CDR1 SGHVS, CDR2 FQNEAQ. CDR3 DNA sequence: TGTGCCAGCAGCCCCCGGAGCGACGTCTACGAGCAGTACTTC. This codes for CASSPRSDVYEQYF.

CDR3 loop: CASSEQPLMNTEAFF. The CDR3 nucleotides are TGCGCCAGCAGCGAACAGCCCCTTATGAACACTGAAGCTTTCTTT. V is TRBV5-1 and J is TRBJ1-1; no firm D call. CDR1 SGHRS and CDR2 YFSETQ come from the germline V gene. CDR3 length equals 15 residues. Deletions cut 4 bases from V and 0 bases from J, with 13 bases between.

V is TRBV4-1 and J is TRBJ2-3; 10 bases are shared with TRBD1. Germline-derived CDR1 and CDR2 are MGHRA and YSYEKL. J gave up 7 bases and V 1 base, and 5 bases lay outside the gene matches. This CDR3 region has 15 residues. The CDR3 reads CASSQGTGGVHTQYF. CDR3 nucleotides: TGCGCCAGCAGCCAAGGGACAGGGGGAGTCCATACGCAGTATTTT.

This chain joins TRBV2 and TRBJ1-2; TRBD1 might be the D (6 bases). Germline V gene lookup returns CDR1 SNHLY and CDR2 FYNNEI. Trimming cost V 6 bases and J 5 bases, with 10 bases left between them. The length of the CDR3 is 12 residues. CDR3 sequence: CASSQGLYGYTF. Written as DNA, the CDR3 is TGTGCCAGCAGCCAGGGGCTTTATGGCTACACCTTC.

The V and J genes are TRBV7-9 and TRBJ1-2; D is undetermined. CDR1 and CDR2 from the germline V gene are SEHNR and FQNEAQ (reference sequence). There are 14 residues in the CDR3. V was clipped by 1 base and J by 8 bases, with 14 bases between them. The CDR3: CASSLGGNLRGYTF. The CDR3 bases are TGTGCCAGCAGCTTAGGAGGGAATTTACGAGGCTACACCTTC. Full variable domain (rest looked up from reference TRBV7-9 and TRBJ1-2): DTGVSQNPRHKITKRGQNVTFRCDPISEHNRLYWYRQTLGQGPEFLTYFQNEAQLEKSRLLSDRFSAERPKGSFSTLEIQRTEQGDSAMYLCASSLGGNLRGYTFGSGTRLTVV.

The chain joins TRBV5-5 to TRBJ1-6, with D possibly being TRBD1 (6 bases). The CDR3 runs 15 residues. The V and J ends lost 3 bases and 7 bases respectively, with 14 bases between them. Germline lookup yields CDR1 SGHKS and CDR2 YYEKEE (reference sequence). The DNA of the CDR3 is TGTGCCAGCAGCTATGCCGGGACACCGAATTCACCCCTCCACTTT. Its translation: CASSYAGTPNSPLHF.

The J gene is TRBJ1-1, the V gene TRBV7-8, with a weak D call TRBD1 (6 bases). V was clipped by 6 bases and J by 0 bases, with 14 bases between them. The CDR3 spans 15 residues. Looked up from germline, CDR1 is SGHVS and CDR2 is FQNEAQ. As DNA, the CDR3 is TGTGCCAGCAGTTTACAGGGTTTGTTGAACACTGAAGCTTTCTTT. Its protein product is CASSLQGLLNTEAFF.

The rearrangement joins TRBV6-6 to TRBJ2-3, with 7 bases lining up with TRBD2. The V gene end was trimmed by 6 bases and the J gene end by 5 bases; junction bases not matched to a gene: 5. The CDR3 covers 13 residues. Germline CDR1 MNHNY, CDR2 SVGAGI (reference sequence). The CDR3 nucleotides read TGTGCCAGCAGCAGCGGGATCGGAGATACGCAGTATTTT. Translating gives CASSSGIGDTQYF.

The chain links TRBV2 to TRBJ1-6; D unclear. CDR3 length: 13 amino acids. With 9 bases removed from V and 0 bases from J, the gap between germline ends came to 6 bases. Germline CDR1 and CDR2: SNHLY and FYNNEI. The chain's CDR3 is CASQISYNSPLHF. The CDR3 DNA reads TGTGCCAGTCAGATCTCCTATAATTCACCCCTCCACTTT.

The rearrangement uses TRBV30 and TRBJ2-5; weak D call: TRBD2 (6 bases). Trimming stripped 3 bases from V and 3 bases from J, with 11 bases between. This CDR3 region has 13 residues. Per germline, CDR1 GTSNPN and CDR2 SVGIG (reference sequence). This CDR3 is CAWSGTGEETQYF. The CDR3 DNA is TGTGCCTGGAGCGGGACGGGGGAAGAGACCCAGTACTTC. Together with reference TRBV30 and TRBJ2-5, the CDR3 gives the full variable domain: SQTIHQWPATLVQPVGSPLSLECTVEGTSNPNLYWYRQAAGRGLQLLFYSVGIGQISSEVPQNLSASRPQDRQFILSSKKLLLSDSGFYLCAWSGTGEETQYFGPGTRLLVL.

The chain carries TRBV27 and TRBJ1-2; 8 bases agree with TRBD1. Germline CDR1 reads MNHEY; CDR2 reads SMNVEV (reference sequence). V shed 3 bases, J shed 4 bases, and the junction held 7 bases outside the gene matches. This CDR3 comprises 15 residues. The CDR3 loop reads CASSLGHRGAYGYTF. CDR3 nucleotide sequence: TGTGCCAGCAGTTTGGGGCACAGGGGGGCCTATGGCTACACCTTC.

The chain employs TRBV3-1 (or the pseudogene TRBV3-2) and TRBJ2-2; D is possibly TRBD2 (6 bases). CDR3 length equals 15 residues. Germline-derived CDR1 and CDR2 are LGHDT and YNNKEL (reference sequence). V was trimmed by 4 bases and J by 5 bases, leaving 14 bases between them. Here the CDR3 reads CASSPRLALTGELFF. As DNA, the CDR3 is TGTGCCAGCAGCCCGAGGCTAGCGCTGACCGGGGAGCTGTTTTTT.

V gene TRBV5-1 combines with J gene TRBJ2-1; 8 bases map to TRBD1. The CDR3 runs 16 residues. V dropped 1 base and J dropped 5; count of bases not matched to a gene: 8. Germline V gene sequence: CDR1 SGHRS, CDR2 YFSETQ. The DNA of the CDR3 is TGCGCCAGCAGCTTGCGGCAGGGGGCTCTAAACAATGAGCAGTTCTTC. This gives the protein CASSLRQGALNNEQFF.

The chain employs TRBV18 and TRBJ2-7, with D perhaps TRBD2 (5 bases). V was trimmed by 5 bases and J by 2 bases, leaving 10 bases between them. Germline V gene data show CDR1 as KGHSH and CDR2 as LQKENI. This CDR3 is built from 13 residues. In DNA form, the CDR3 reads TGTGCCAGCTCATCCGGGATGACCTACGAGCAGTACTTC. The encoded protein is CASSSGMTYEQYF.

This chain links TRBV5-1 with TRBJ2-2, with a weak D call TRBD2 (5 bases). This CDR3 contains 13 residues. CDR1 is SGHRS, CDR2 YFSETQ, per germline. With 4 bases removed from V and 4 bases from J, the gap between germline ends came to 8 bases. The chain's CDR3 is CASSTGVTGELFF. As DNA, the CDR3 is TGCGCCAGCAGCACCGGGGTCACCGGGGAGCTGTTTTTT.

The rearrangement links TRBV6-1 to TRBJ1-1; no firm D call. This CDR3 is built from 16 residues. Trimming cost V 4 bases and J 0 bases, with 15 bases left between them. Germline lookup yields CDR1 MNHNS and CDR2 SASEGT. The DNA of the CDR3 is TGTGCCAGCAGTGCGAGTTTAAACAGCCTGAACACTGAAGCTTTCTTT. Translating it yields CASSASLNSLNTEAFF.

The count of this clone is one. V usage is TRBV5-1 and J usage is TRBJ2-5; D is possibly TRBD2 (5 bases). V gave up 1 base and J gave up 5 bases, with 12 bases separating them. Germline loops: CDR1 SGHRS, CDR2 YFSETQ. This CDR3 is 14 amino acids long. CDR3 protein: CASSLLREIETQYF. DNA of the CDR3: TGCGCCAGCAGCTTGTTAAGGGAGATTGAGACCCAGTACTTC. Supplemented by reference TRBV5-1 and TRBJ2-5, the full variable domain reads KAGVTQTPRYLIKTRGQQVTLSCSPISGHRSVSWYQQTPGQGLQFLFEYFSETQRNKGNFPGRFSGRQFSNSRSEMNVSTLELGDSALYLCASSLLREIETQYFGPGTRLLVL.